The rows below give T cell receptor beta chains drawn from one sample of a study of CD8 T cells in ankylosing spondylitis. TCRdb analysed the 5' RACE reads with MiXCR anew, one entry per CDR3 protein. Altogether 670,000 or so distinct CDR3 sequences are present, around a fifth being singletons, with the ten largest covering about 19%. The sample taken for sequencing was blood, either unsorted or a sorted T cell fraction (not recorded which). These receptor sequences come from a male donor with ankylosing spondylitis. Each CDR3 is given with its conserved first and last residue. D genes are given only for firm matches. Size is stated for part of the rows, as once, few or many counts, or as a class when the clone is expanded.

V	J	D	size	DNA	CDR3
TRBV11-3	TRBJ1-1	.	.	TGTGCCAGCAGCTTTGCTAGTATGAACACTGAAGCTTTCTTT	CASSFASMNTEAFF
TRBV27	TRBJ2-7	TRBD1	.	TGTGCCAGCAGTGCCAACTCCGGGACAGGATTTGTCTACGAGCAGTACTTC	CASSANSGTGFVYEQYF
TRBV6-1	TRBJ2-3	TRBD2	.	TGTGCCAGCACCGCAAGCGGGGGGGCCCCGGATACGCAGTATTTT	CASTASGGAPDTQYF
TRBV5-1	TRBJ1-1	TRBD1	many	TGCGCCAGCAGCCCAAGACAGGGGGGCCGGAACACTGAAGCTTTCTTT	CASSPRQGGRNTEAFF
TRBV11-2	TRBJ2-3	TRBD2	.	TGTGCCAGCTCCGGGACTAGTAGATATACGCAGTATTTT	CASSGTSRYTQYF
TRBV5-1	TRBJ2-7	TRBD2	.	TGCGCCAGCAGCTTACCTGCGGGGGGCCACGAGCAGTACTTC	CASSLPAGGHEQYF
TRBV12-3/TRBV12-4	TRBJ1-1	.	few	TGTGCCAGCAGTCCCGATCGCGGCAGCTCGAACACTGAAGCTTTCTTT	CASSPDRGSSNTEAFF
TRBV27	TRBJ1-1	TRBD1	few	TGTGCCAGCAGTTTATCTGGGACAGGTGACACTGAAGCTTTCTTT	CASSLSGTGDTEAFF
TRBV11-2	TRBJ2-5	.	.	TGTGCCAGCAGCTTAGGGGCAGGGGGGGAGCAAGAGACCCAGTACTTC	CASSLGAGGEQETQYF
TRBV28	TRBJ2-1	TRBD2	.	TGTGCCAGCAGTTTACTAGCGGGAGGTAACCACAATGAGCAGTTCTTC	CASSLLAGGNHNEQFF
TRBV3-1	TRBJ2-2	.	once	TGTGCCAGCAGCGGGGGGAGCCGAGGGATGACCGGGGAGCTGTTTTTT	CASSGGSRGMTGELFF
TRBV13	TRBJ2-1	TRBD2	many	TGTGCCAGCAGCGCCGGGACTAGCGCCTACAATGAGCAGTTCTTC	CASSAGTSAYNEQFF
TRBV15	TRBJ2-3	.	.	TGTGCCACCAGCAGAGATCGTATCCTGGGGGATACGCAGTATTTT	CATSRDRILGDTQYF
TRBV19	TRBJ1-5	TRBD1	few	TGTGCCAGTATACCCTTTCCGGGACAGGCCAATCAGCCCCAGCATTTT	CASIPFPGQANQPQHF
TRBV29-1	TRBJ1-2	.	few	TGCAGCGTTGAAGATGGAAAGGGATATGGCTACACCTTC	CSVEDGKGYGYTF
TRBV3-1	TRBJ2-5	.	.	TGTGCCAGCAGCCAAGCCGGGTACCAAGAGACCCAGTACTTC	CASSQAGYQETQYF
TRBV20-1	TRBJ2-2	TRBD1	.	TGCAGTGCTAGAGTAAACAGGGGGGACGGGGAGCTGTTTTTT	CSARVNRGDGELFF
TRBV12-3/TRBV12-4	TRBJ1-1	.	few	TGTGCCAGCAGCCCCCAGCGGGGAGGCACTGAAGCTTTCTTT	CASSPQRGGTEAFF
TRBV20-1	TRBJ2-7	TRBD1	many	TGCAGTGCTAGAGGGACAGGGTCCTACGAGCAGTACTTC	CSARGTGSYEQYF
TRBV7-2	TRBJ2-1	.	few	TGTGCCAGCAGCTTAGGTAGGAGGGGTTGGTACAATGAGCAGTTCTTC	CASSLGRRGWYNEQFF
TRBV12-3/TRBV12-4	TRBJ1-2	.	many	TGTGCCAGCAGACCCGGGGACACCAACTATGGCTACACCTTC	CASRPGDTNYGYTF
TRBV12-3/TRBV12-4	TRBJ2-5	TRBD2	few	TGTGCCAGCAGTTTAGGATCCCCCCCTTTCGGGAGGGCCCAAGAGACCCAGTACTTC	CASSLGSPPFGRAQETQYF
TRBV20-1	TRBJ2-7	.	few	TGCAGTGCCACTCCCCTGGTGGGGGGGCCGGACGAGCAGTACTTC	CSATPLVGGPDEQYF
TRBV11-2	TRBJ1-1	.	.	TGTGCCAGCAGCTTGGGGGGTTACATGAACACTGAAGCTTTCTTT	CASSLGGYMNTEAFF
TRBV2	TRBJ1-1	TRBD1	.	TGTGCCAGCAGTGCGGCAGGGGGGAACACTGAAGCTTTCTTT	CASSAAGGNTEAFF
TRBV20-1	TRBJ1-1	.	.	TGCAGTGCCGCCCCGGGCAGTGAAGCTTTCTTT	CSAAPGSEAFF
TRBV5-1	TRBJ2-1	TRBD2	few	TGCGCCAGCAGCTTGGTGGCTAGCGGGGAAGGGGAGCAGTTCTTC	CASSLVASGEGEQFF
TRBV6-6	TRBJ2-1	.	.	TGTGCCAGCAGTTATCGGGGGGCTAATGAGCAGTTCTTC	CASSYRGANEQFF
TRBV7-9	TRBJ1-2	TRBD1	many	TGTGCCAGCAGCTCCGGGACAGACTATGGCTACACCTTC	CASSSGTDYGYTF
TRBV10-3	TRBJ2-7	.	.	TGTGCCATCAGTGAGTCTGGCAAGGGGACTTACGAGCAGTACTTC	CAISESGKGTYEQYF
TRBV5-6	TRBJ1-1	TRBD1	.	TGTGCCAGCAGACGAAACTTACAGGGGGCCGGAACTGAAGCTTTCTTT	CASRRNLQGAGTEAFF
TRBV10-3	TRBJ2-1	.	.	TGTGCCATCAGTGAAGGGGACCCCAATGAGCAGTTCTTC	CAISEGDPNEQFF
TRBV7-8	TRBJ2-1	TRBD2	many	TGTGCCAGCAGCAACACCGGGACTAGCGGGAGGGACAACTACAATGAGCAGTTCTTC	CASSNTGTSGRDNYNEQFF
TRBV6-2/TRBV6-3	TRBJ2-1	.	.	TGTGCCAGCAGTTTGGGGACTCCCCCTGAGCAGTTCTTC	CASSLGTPPEQFF
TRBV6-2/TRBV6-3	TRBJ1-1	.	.	TGTGCCAGCAGTTATAATCTGGGCCCACGGGGAGCTTTCTTT	CASSYNLGPRGAFF
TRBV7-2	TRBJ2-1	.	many	TGTGCCAGCAGCCAGGATAGATCCTACAATGAGCAGTTCTTC	CASSQDRSYNEQFF
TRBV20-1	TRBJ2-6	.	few	TGCAGTGCTAGACCTGGGGGTGGGGCCAACGTCCTGACTTTC	CSARPGGGANVLTF
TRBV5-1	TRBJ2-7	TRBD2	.	TGCGCCAGCAGGCGGGAGGGGTTTGACGAGCAGTACTTC	CASRREGFDEQYF
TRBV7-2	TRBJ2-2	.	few	TGTGCCAGCAGCTTGGGGGGTCGAGGCACCGGGGAGCTGTTTTTT	CASSLGGRGTGELFF
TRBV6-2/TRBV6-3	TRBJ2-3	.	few	TGTGCCAGCAGTTATACGGACGGACCTAGCACAGATACGCAGTATTTT	CASSYTDGPSTDTQYF
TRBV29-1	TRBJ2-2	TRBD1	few	TGCAGCGGGGGACAGGGGTCGGGGGAGCTGTTTTTT	CSGGQGSGELFF
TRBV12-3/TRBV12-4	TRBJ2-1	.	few	TGTGCCAGCGACCAGGGATACAATGAGCAGTTCTTC	CASDQGYNEQFF
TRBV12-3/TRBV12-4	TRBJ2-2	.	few	TGTGCCAGCAGTTTAAAGGTGTACACCGGGGAGCTGTTTTTT	CASSLKVYTGELFF
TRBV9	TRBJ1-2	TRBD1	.	TGTGCCAGCAGCGCCGGGACAGGGGATCGATCTGGCTACACCTTC	CASSAGTGDRSGYTF
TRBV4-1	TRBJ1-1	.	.	TGCGCCAGCAGCCAAGAGAACAGCGTGAACACTGAAGCTTTCTTT	CASSQENSVNTEAFF
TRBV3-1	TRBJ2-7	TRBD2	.	TGTGCCAGCAGCCATTTAGCGGGAGCACGTAACGAGCAGTACTTC	CASSHLAGARNEQYF
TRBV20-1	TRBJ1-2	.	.	TGCAGTGCTAGAGATCGGATGTCGGATGGCTACACCTTC	CSARDRMSDGYTF
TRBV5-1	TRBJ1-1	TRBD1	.	TGCGCCATCCGGCGCAGGGGGCGTACTGAAGCTTTCTTT	CAIRRRGRTEAFF
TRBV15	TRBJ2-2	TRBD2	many	TGTGCCACCAGCAGAGATCTGCGGGAGGTCGGGGAGCTGTTTTTT	CATSRDLREVGELFF
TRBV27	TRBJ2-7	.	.	TGTGCCAGCAGGACTACTCTAGGCAGCGAGGGCGAGCAGTACTTC	CASRTTLGSEGEQYF
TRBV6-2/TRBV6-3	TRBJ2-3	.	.	TGTGCCAGCGCGGCAGACAGCACAGATACGCAGTATTTT	CASAADSTDTQYF
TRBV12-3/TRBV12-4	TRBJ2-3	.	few	TGTGCCAGCAGCCTGGACAAAGGGTATGATTTT	CASSLDKGYDF
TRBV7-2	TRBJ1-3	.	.	TGTGCCAGCAGCTCCGACAGCGTGATTGGAAACACCATATATTTT	CASSSDSVIGNTIYF